The T cell receptor beta chain under discussion was sequenced for a study of T cell responses to AZD1222 COVID-19 vaccine. Study summary: It was second doses at about 4 or about 12 weeks that were pooled. Points from the study as a whole: Clonal diversity may have been underestimated in mostly white British donors. Just five or six AZD1222 recipients tested seropositive at baseline. Repertoire collection took place solely once the T cell response had peaked.

The protocol was immunoSEQ multiplex PCR, while the TCRdb copy is restricted to in-frame clones and leaves out a portion. The table records 150,000 to 200,000 clones, about 94% of them present only once. With respect to this clone: Its cognate antigen is unknown.

CDR1 MNHNS and CDR2 SASEGT come from the germline V gene. Trimming took off 0 bases at V and 8 bases at J, with 7 bases between the two ends. CDR3 length: 12 amino acids. The sequences come from peripheral blood, collected on day 0 of AZD1222 vaccination. The chain joins TRBV6-1 to TRBJ1-1; no clear D. The TCR originated in an adult in good health. CDR3 sequence reads: CASSEALVEAFF. CDR3 in DNA: TGTGCCAGCAGTGAAGCATTGGTAGAAGCTTTCTTT.